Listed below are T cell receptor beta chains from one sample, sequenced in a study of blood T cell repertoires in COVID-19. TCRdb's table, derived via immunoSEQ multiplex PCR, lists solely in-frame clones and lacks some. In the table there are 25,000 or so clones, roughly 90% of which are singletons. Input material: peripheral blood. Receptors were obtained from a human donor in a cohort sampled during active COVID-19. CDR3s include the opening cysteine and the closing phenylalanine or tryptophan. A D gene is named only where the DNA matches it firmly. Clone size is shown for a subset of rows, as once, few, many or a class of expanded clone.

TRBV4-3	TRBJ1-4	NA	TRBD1	CASSQGQGKVGEKLFF	TGCGCCAGCAGCCAAGGACAGGGAAAAGTCGGTGAAAAACTGTTTTTT
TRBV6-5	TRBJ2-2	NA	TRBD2	CASTSREAGGELFF	TGTGCCAGCACCTCCCGGGAGGCGGGCGGGGAGCTGTTTTTT
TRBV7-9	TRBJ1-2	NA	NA	CASSLAGQEYGYTF	TGTGCCAGCAGCTTAGCTGGGCAGGAATATGGCTACACCTTC
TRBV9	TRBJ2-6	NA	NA	CASSAGQGNSGANVLTF	TGTGCCAGCAGCGCAGGACAAGGAAACTCTGGGGCCAACGTCCTGACTTTC
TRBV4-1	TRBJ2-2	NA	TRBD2	CASSQEGLANTGELFF	TGCGCCAGCAGCCAAGAGGGACTAGCGAACACCGGGGAGCTGTTTTTT
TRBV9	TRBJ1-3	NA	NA	CASSAMNTIYF	TGTGCCAGCAGCGCAATGAACACCATATATTTT
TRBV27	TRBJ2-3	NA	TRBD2	CASSFGRAADTQYF	TGTGCCAGCAGTTTCGGGAGGGCCGCAGATACGCAGTATTTT
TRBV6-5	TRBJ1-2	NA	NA	CASSYGRGANYGYTF	TGTGCCAGCAGTTACGGGCGGGGTGCTAACTATGGCTACACCTTC
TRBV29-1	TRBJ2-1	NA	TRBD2	CSVEDLTSGVPQFF	TGCAGCGTTGAAGATTTAACTAGCGGAGTCCCTCAGTTCTTC
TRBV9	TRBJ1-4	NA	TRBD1	CASSLKQGGAGEKLFF	TGTGCCAGCAGCCTCAAACAAGGGGGCGCTGGTGAAAAACTGTTTTTT
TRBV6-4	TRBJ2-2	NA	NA	CASSTRERGELFF	TGTGCCAGCAGTACCCGGGAACGCGGGGAGCTGTTTTTT
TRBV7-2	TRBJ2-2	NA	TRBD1	CASSARTGGPPTGELFF	TGTGCCAGCAGCGCCCGGACAGGGGGTCCCCCCACCGGGGAGCTGTTTTTT
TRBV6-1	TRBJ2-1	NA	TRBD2	CASRPRTSGYNEQFF	TGTGCCAGCAGACCCCGGACTAGCGGATACAATGAGCAGTTCTTC
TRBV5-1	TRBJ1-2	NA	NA	CASLPSFGQRYGYTF	TGCGCCAGCCTACCGTCCTTTGGACAGAGATATGGCTACACCTTC
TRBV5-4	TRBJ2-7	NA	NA	CASSLGTNYEQYF	TGTGCCAGCAGCTTGGGGACTAACTACGAGCAGTACTTC
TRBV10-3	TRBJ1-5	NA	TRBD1	CAISEDRGFSNQPQHF	TGTGCCATCAGTGAGGACAGGGGATTTAGCAATCAGCCCCAGCATTTT
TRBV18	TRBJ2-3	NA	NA	CASSPVGGSSSRDTQYF	TGTGCCAGCTCACCGGTCGGGGGATCCTCTTCACGGGATACGCAGTATTTT
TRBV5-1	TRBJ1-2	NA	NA	CASSPGGGAQVYGYTF	TGCGCCAGCAGCCCAGGTGGGGGGGCGCAGGTCTATGGCTACACCTTC
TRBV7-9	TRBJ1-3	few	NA	CASSFDSAGNTIYF	TGTGCCAGCAGCTTTGACAGTGCTGGAAACACCATATATTTT
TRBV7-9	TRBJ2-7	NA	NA	CASSLAGGVREQYF	TGTGCCAGCAGCTTGGCAGGAGGGGTTAGGGAGCAGTACTTC
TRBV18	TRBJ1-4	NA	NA	CASSPWAATNEKLFF	TGTGCCAGCTCACCATGGGCAGCAACTAATGAAAAACTGTTTTTT
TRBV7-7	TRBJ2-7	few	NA	CASSRDLSSYEQYF	TGTGCCAGCAGCCGGGACTTGAGCTCCTACGAGCAGTACTTC
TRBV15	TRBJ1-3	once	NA	CATSRDYGGGNTIYF	TGTGCCACCAGCAGAGATTACGGGGGAGGAAACACCATATATTTT
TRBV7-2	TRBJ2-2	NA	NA	CASSSSFGRGTGELFF	TGTGCCAGCAGCTCCTCCTTCGGGCGGGGCACCGGGGAGCTGTTTTTT